Following are 29 T cell receptor beta chains from one sample sequenced in a study of blood T cells in healthy people across ages. Primers used in a second PCR of roughly 6 to 11 cycles were a sample-barcoded 5' primer and a J-beta primer mix. One entry per CDR3 protein results from TCRdb running MiXCR on the 5' RACE reads. The sample records under 1,000,000 distinct CDR3 sequences, less than 60% being singletons. The specimen sequenced was blood. All receptors come from a man older than 75 in good health.

This clonotype showed up many times. This chain links TRBV5-1 with TRBJ2-7, with a tentative D call TRBD2 (6 bases). The CDR3 is 15 amino acids. V lost 3 bases and J 1 base, leaving 14 bases between the germline ends. Germline V lookup: CDR1 SGHRS, CDR2 YFSETQ. The CDR3 DNA reads as TGCGCCAGCAGCTACGGACGTAGCGGATCCTACGAGCAGTACTTC. It yields the protein CASSYGRSGSYEQYF.

V usage is TRBV6-2 or TRBV6-3 and J usage is TRBJ2-7; no clear D. Germline-derived CDR1 and CDR2 are MNHEY and SVGEGT. Trimming shortened V by 7 bases and J by 2 bases, and 12 bases separated the two germline ends. This CDR3 region has 13 residues. The CDR3 reads CASNLQSAYEQYF. CDR3 nucleotide sequence: TGTGCCAGCAATCTCCAGAGTGCCTACGAGCAGTACTTC.

As to this clonotype: The germline gene is not matched at one end of the junction; a read error may be the cause. As DNA, the CDR3 is TGTGCCAACAGCTGGAGGACGGGAAGGGACAATGAGCAGTTCTTC. The encoded protein is CANSWRTGRDNEQFF. V usage is TRBV11-2 and J usage is TRBJ2-1; tentatively, D is TRBD2 (5 bases). CDR3 length: 15 residues. Looked up from germline, CDR1 is SGHAT and CDR2 is FQNNGV.

This clonotype was counted ten times or more. The V gene is TRBV5-6, the J gene TRBJ2-1; maybe TRBD2 (5 bases). The CDR3 is made up of 17 amino acids. With 3 bases removed from V and 5 bases from J, the gap between germline ends came to 21 bases. From germline, CDR1 is SGHDT and CDR2 YYEEEE. The CDR3 loop is CASSSSGYRTLNNEQFF. The CDR3 bases are TGTGCCAGCAGCTCCTCGGGTTATCGGACTTTGAACAATGAGCAGTTCTTC.

The rearrangement joins TRBV12-3 or TRBV12-4 to TRBJ2-1, with a possible D match to TRBD1 (6 bases). This CDR3 is 15 amino acids long. Trimming removed 2 bases at V and 6 bases at J, with 14 bases between. DNA for the CDR3: TGTGCCAGCAGTTTATCGGTCCTAGGGGGCAATGAGCAGTTCTTC. Protein product: CASSLSVLGGNEQFF.

The CDR3 DNA follows: TGTGCCAGCAGTTACGGAGCGGGCTCCTACAATGAGCAGTTCTTC. It yields the protein CASSYGAGSYNEQFF. The chain is built from TRBV6-6 and TRBJ2-1, with D possibly TRBD2 on 6 matching bases. V lost 2 bases, J lost 0 bases, and 8 bases lay in between. The CDR3 extends over 15 amino acids. CDR1 and CDR2 (germline): MNHNY, SVGAGI (reference sequence).

This clonotype was counted a few times. The chain has TRBV7-6 and TRBJ1-1; D possibly corresponds to TRBD1 (5 bases). This CDR3 has 12 residues. From germline, CDR1 is SGHVS and CDR2 FNYEAQ. The ends were cut back, 5 bases at V and 10 bases at J, with 14 bases in the middle. CDR3 sequence reads: CASSNQGGVAFF. The CDR3 region has the DNA TGTGCCAGCAGCAACCAGGGCGGGGTAGCTTTCTTT.

This rearrangement joins TRBV20-1 to TRBJ2-7, with 11 bases fitting TRBD2. The CDR3 totals 17 residues. V shed 4 bases and J 5 bases; nucleotides not matched to a gene: 16. Germline CDR1 is DFQATT and CDR2 is SNEGSKA (reference sequence). The CDR3 reads CSAIRAGLAVLGHEQYF. CDR3 nucleotide sequence: TGCAGTGCTATCAGAGCGGGACTAGCGGTATTAGGGCACGAGCAGTACTTC.

This clonotype was counted at least ten times. The gene calls are TRBV29-1 and TRBJ2-3; 9 bases line up with TRBD2. Germline V lookup: CDR1 SQVTM, CDR2 ANQGSEA. The length of the CDR3 is 14 residues. Germline trimming cut 6 bases from V and 4 bases from J; bases unmatched to any gene: 8. The CDR3 loop reads CSVDIAGVSDTQYF. CDR3 DNA: TGCAGCGTGGATATAGCGGGAGTTTCAGATACGCAGTATTTT.

The chain joins TRBV7-2 to TRBJ2-1; tentatively, D is TRBD2 (6 bases). Germline V gene lookup returns CDR1 SGHTA and CDR2 FQGNSA. CDR3 size: 13 residues. V dropped 2 bases and J dropped 13 bases, with 15 bases sitting between them. The chain's CDR3 is CASSLTGRETQFF. Written as DNA, the CDR3 is TGTGCCAGCAGCTTAACAGGACGGGAGACCCAGTTCTTC.

This clonotype was picked up many times. This chain links TRBV15 with TRBJ2-5; no clear D. Trimming removed 1 base at V and 5 bases at J, with 5 bases between. Germline loops: CDR1 LNHNV, CDR2 YYDKDF (reference sequence). This CDR3 contains 12 residues. As DNA, the CDR3 is TGTGCCACCAGCAGAGTTCTCGAGACCCAGTACTTC. The encoded protein is CATSRVLETQYF.

V usage is TRBV12-3 or TRBV12-4 and J usage is TRBJ2-5; 7 bases are shared with TRBD1. The CDR3 consists of 14 residues. V trimming: 5 bases; J trimming: 0 bases; junction bases outside the gene matches: 3. CDR3 region: CASSTGVYQETQYF. CDR3 DNA sequence: TGTGCCAGCAGTACAGGGGTGTACCAAGAGACCCAGTACTTC.

This rearrangement joins TRBV14 to TRBJ2-3; tentatively, D is TRBD1 (6 bases). Trimming pared 1 base from V and 5 bases from J, leaving 22 bases between. The CDR3 consists of 18 residues. Germline CDR1 reads SGHDN; CDR2 reads FVKESK. The CDR3 DNA sequence: TGTGCCAGCAGCCAAGGCGGAGTTGGGGGCCCACCGAGAGATACGCAGTATTTT. Protein product: CASSQGGVGGPPRDTQYF.

V gene TRBV20-1 combines with J gene TRBJ2-7; 7 nucleotides agree with TRBD1. Per the germline V gene, CDR1 is DFQATT and CDR2 is SNEGSKA (reference sequence). V was clipped by 5 bases and J by 2 bases; unmatched bases: 9. The CDR3 has 14 amino acids. CDR3 residues: CSAQRTGLAYEQYF. CDR3 coding DNA: TGCAGTGCTCAGCGGACAGGACTTGCCTACGAGCAGTACTTC.

This chain joins TRBV12-3 or TRBV12-4 and TRBJ1-5; D is perhaps TRBD1 (6 bases). The CDR3 is 13 amino acids. V was clipped by 5 bases and J by 3 bases, with 8 bases between them. The CDR3 protein is CASSRQDNQPQHF. In DNA form, the CDR3 reads TGTGCCAGCAGTCGACAGGACAATCAGCCCCAGCATTTT.

This clonotype was detected a few times. V gene TRBV6-2 or TRBV6-3 combines with J gene TRBJ2-4; D uncertain. Trimming took off 7 bases at V and 0 bases at J, with 13 bases between the two ends. Germline CDR1 is MNHEY and CDR2 is SVGEGT. CDR3 length: 15 residues. The CDR3 spells CASTPSSLAKNIQYF. The CDR3 DNA reads TGTGCCAGCACCCCTAGTTCTCTAGCCAAAAACATTCAGTACTTC.

This clonotype showed up many times. The J gene is TRBJ2-1, the V gene TRBV5-1; 7 nucleotides line up with TRBD1. Trimming removed 1 base from V and 6 bases from J; junction bases left unmatched: 7. This CDR3 region has 15 residues. Germline V lookup: CDR1 SGHRS, CDR2 YFSETQ. CDR3 amino acids: CASSLNRGDGNEQFF. DNA of the CDR3: TGCGCCAGCAGCTTGAACAGGGGCGACGGCAATGAGCAGTTCTTC.

The gene calls are TRBV5-1 and TRBJ1-4, with D hard to call. Trimming shortened V by 0 bases and J by 3 bases, and 6 bases separated the two germline ends. Germline V lookup: CDR1 SGHRS, CDR2 YFSETQ. The length of the CDR3 is 14 residues. The CDR3: CASSLGGPNEKLFF. The CDR3 nucleotides are TGCGCCAGCAGCTTGGGCGGGCCTAATGAAAAACTGTTTTTT.

J is TRBJ2-1 and V is TRBV10-2, with 7 bases identical to TRBD2. With 7 bases clipped from V and 12 bases from J, the junction kept 24 bases outside the gene matches. In germline, CDR1 is WSHSY, CDR2 SAAADI. This CDR3 has 17 residues. The CDR3 DNA sequence: TGCGCCAGCACCCATACCAGGGAGCGGGGCGTTCTGCATGGGCAGTTCTTC. Protein product: CASTHTRERGVLHGQFF.

J is TRBJ1-2 and V is TRBV20-1; D is undetermined. CDR1 and CDR2 (germline): DFQATT, SNEGSKA (reference sequence). The CDR3 consists of 13 residues. V lost 4 bases, J lost 6 bases, and 15 bases lay in between. The CDR3 DNA follows: TGCAGTGCTATGACCTCCCGGAGCGATGGCTACACCTTC. Its protein is CSAMTSRSDGYTF.

The V call is TRBV30, the J call TRBJ1-6, with 7 bases lining up with TRBD1. The CDR3 runs to 13 residues. Germline V gene data show CDR1 as GTSNPN and CDR2 as SVGIG (reference sequence). The V and J ends lost 3 bases and 10 bases, in that order; junction bases with no gene match: 6. CDR3 in DNA: TGTGCCTGGAGACGGGACAGCGGGTCACCCCTCCACTTT. This sequence encodes CAWRRDSGSPLHF.

The CDR3 nucleotides read TGTGCCACCAGCAGAGTCGTCAGGGGGTACGAGCAGTACTTC. Translating gives CATSRVVRGYEQYF. This chain links TRBV15 with TRBJ2-7; 7 bases agree with TRBD1. V was clipped by 1 base and J by 4 bases; unmatched bases: 4. Germline V CDR1 and CDR2: LNHNV, YYDKDF (reference sequence). CDR3 size: 14 residues.

Notes on this clonotype: This may stem from a read error, because a much larger clone lies one nucleotide away. The rearrangement uses TRBV10-3 and TRBJ2-5, with 9 bases identical to TRBD2. The CDR3 loop spans 13 amino acids. Germline CDR1 ENHRY, CDR2 SYGVKD. The chain's CDR3 is CTISLAGEETQYF. DNA for the CDR3: TGTACCATCAGTTTAGCGGGAGAAGAGACCCAGTACTTC.

The table lists this clonotype with a few counts. The V and J genes are TRBV20-1 and TRBJ2-1, with 8 bases identical to TRBD1. Losses at the gene ends were 6 bases for V and 0 bases for J; bases not matched to a gene: 7. CDR1 DFQATT and CDR2 SNEGSKA come from the germline V gene (reference sequence). The CDR3 is 15 amino acids. The CDR3 loop is CSAPEGQGSYNEQFF. The CDR3 nucleotides are TGCAGTGCCCCGGAAGGACAGGGCTCCTACAATGAGCAGTTCTTC.

This clonotype was seen a few times. V usage is TRBV6-7 and J usage is TRBJ2-1; 7 positions agree with TRBD2. TRBV6-7 is an open reading frame, and its role is uncertain. V gave up 2 bases and J gave up 4 bases; unmatched junction bases: 11. There are 17 residues in the CDR3. In DNA, the CDR3 is TGTGCCAGCAGTTACGGCATAGCGGGCGGGGGATACAATGAGCAGTTCTTC. Residues: CASSYGIAGGGYNEQFF.

The chain couples TRBV29-1 to TRBJ2-7; unclear D gene. Germline V CDR1 and CDR2: SQVTM, ANQGSEA. Trimming pared 2 bases from V and 7 bases from J, leaving 18 bases between. CDR3 length equals 14 residues. CDR3 residues: CSVELGISYNEQYF. CDR3 nucleotides: TGCAGCGTTGAACTGGGAATCTCCTACAATGAGCAGTACTTC.

V usage is TRBV5-1 and J usage is TRBJ1-5, with TRBD1 matching 7 bases. Trimming took 4 bases from V and 7 from J; bases not matched to a gene: 8. The CDR3 consists of 14 residues. The germline CDR1 and CDR2 sequences are SGHRS and YFSETQ. CDR3 bases: TGCGCCAGCAGCCTAGGGACAGAGGAACAGCCCCAGCATTTT. Its translation is CASSLGTEEQPQHF.

Ten or more counts support this clonotype. V usage is TRBV12-3 or TRBV12-4 and J usage is TRBJ2-5; D is possibly TRBD1 (6 bases). The CDR3 spans 13 residues. V was clipped by 3 bases and J by 6 bases, with 11 bases between them. The CDR3 protein is CASSLFRGQTQYF. DNA of the CDR3: TGTGCCAGCAGTTTGTTCAGGGGACAGACCCAGTACTTC.

The V call is TRBV5-1, the J call TRBJ2-2; D remains unclear. CDR1 is SGHRS, CDR2 YFSETQ, per germline. The V gene lost 2 bases and the J gene lost 7 bases, with 6 bases spanning the gap. The CDR3 has 12 amino acids. The CDR3 DNA reads TGCGCCAGCAGCTTAGGTGACGGGGAGCTGTTTTTT. It yields the protein CASSLGDGELFF.